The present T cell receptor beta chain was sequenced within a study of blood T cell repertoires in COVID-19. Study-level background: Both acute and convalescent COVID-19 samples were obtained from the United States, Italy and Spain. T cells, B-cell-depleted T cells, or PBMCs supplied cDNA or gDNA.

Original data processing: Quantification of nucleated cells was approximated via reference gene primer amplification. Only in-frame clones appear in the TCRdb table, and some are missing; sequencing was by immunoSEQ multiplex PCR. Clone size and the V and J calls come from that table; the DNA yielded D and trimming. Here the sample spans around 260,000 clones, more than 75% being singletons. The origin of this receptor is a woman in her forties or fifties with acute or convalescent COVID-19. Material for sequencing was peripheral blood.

CDR3 loop: CAISVGGGSNQPQHF. For the CDR3, the DNA is TGTGCCATCAGTGTCGGGGGGGGAAGCAATCAGCCCCAGCATTTT. The V call is TRBV10-3, the J call TRBJ1-5; D may be TRBD1 (5 bases). Germline CDR1 and CDR2: ENHRY and SYGVKD. This CDR3 has 15 residues. V was cut by 4 bases and J by 1 base, with 11 bases left in between.